Sequencing of this T cell receptor beta chain was carried out in a study of shared clonotypes between healthy human individuals. General study findings and limits: Enrolling few donors narrowed the genetic and exposure-history diversity that was represented. Rarefaction exposed incomplete sorted-subset sequencing despite large depth.

Points on this clone: Its specificity is unknown.

Only in-frame clones appear in the TCRdb table, and some are missing; sequencing was by immunoSEQ multiplex PCR. This sample has about a million clones, with about 75% found just once. The V gene's germline CDR1 is WNHNN and CDR2 SYGVQD (reference sequence). The CDR3 covers 12 residues. V was cut by 2 bases and J by 14 bases, with 10 bases left in between. Both subsets, CD45RA+ naive and CD45RA-negative memory, were split from the CD4+ cells. The clonotype originates from a man aged 18 to 30 in good health. Source material: memory CD4+ T cells sorted from blood. Subset of the sample: CD45RA-negative fraction. V gene TRBV10-1 combines with J gene TRBJ1-6; D may be TRBD1 (6 bases). The CDR3 region is CASSEPRGTLHF. In nucleotides, the CDR3 is TGCGCCAGCAGTGAGCCCAGGGGAACCCTCCACTTT.